The 28 T cell receptor beta chains below all came from one sample that was sequenced in a study of a mutant IDH1 vaccine in newly diagnosed glioma. No antigens are known for them. The time point denotes: week 5, during vaccination. A single vaccine dose contained 300 ug of mutant IDH1 20-mer peptide, and topical imiquimod was used with it. The table came from immunoSEQ multiplex PCR; TCRdb's copy has only in-frame clones and leaves some out. The sample lists over 50,000 clones, 75% to 90% occurring once. Material: PBMCs, obtained from a glioma patient whose treatment included an IDH1 peptide vaccine. These receptors originate from a middle-aged woman with glioma.

V gene TRBV27 combines with J gene TRBJ1-4, with D tentatively TRBD1 (5 bases). V dropped 5 bases and J dropped 1 base, with 11 bases sitting between them. The CDR3 contains 15 residues. The germline V gene has CDR1 MNHEY and CDR2 SMNVEV (reference sequence). The CDR3 loop is CASSRGRGTNEKLFF. As DNA, the CDR3 is TGTGCCAGCAGTAGAGGGAGGGGAACTAATGAAAAACTGTTTTTT.

The chain uses TRBV4-3 and TRBJ2-7; 7 bases are shared with TRBD2. Trimming at V came to 0 bases and at J to 3 bases, leaving 5 bases not matched to a gene. Germline V gives CDR1 LGHNA, CDR2 YSLEER. The CDR3 runs 15 residues. The CDR3 sequence is CASSQDREGNYEQYF. DNA for the CDR3: TGCGCCAGCAGCCAAGATAGGGAGGGGAACTACGAGCAGTACTTC.

The chain employs TRBV5-1 and TRBJ2-5; 9 bases are shared with TRBD2. V gave up 4 bases and J gave up 2 bases; unmatched junction bases: 3. This CDR3 has 14 amino acids. Per the germline V gene, CDR1 is SGHRS and CDR2 is YFSETQ. CDR3 coding DNA: TGCGCCAGCAGCCCTGGACTAGCGCAAGAGACCCAGTACTTC. Its protein product is CASSPGLAQETQYF.

This sequence joins TRBV2 and TRBJ1-4; TRBD1 aligns across 8 bases. From germline, CDR1 is SNHLY and CDR2 FYNNEI. With 3 bases clipped from V and 3 bases from J, the junction kept 6 bases outside the gene matches. The CDR3 is made up of 16 amino acids. Here the CDR3 reads CASSDRGPGANEKLFF. For the CDR3, the DNA is TGTGCCAGCAGTGACAGGGGGCCGGGGGCTAATGAAAAACTGTTTTTT.

This chain uses TRBV11-2 with TRBJ2-1; TRBD2 is a possible D gene (6 bases). This CDR3 comprises 17 residues. V gave up 1 base and J gave up 5 bases, with 18 bases separating them. The germline CDR1 and CDR2 sequences are SGHAT and FQNNGV. The CDR3 region has the DNA TGTGCCAGCAGCTTAGTAGGAGGGGCCCACGGGCACAATGAGCAGTTCTTC. Amino acid sequence: CASSLVGGAHGHNEQFF.

The V gene is TRBV4-1, the J gene TRBJ2-7, with 9 nucleotides matching TRBD2. Germline values: CDR1 MGHRA, CDR2 YSYEKL. The CDR3 contains 17 residues. The V and J ends lost 0 bases and 2 bases, in that order; junction bases with no gene match: 8. For the CDR3, the DNA is TGCGCCAGCAGCCAAGAATGGCGGCGGGAGGGTCCCTACGAGCAGTACTTC. Translation gives CASSQEWRREGPYEQYF.

The chain recombines TRBV4-1 with TRBJ1-2, with 9 nucleotides matching TRBD1. The J segment lost 0 bases and the V segment lost 1 base, leaving 9 bases of the junction unmatched. The CDR3 loop spans 18 amino acids. Looked up from germline, CDR1 is MGHRA and CDR2 is YSYEKL. In nucleotides, the CDR3 is TGCGCCAGCAGCCAAGTCGTTCGGGGACAGGGCGCTAACTATGGCTACACCTTC. Its translation: CASSQVVRGQGANYGYTF.

The genes are TRBV5-4 and TRBJ2-2; 8 bases are a match to TRBD1. After removal of 2 bases from V and 3 bases from J, the junction contained 3 bases not matched to a gene. This CDR3 is 15 amino acids long. Germline V gives CDR1 SGHNT, CDR2 YYREEE (reference sequence). CDR3 nucleotide sequence: TGTGCCAGCAGCTTACAGGGGGTCCACACCGGGGAGCTGTTTTTT. This gives the protein CASSLQGVHTGELFF.

V gene TRBV5-5 combines with J gene TRBJ1-2; 9 nucleotides line up with TRBD1. V lost 4 bases and J lost 2; bases outside the gene matches: 9. The CDR3 totals 16 residues. In germline, CDR1 is SGHKS, CDR2 YYEKEE (reference sequence). The CDR3 nucleotides read TGTGCCAGCAGCGCCGGATCTGGACAGGGGAACTATGGCTACACCTTC. Protein sequence: CASSAGSGQGNYGYTF.

The chain employs TRBV4-3 and TRBJ1-5, with 8 bases identical to TRBD1. This CDR3 is built from 14 residues. Germline V gene sequence: CDR1 LGHNA, CDR2 YSLEER. Losses at the gene ends were 3 bases for V and 4 bases for J; bases not matched to a gene: 2. The CDR3 nucleotides read TGCGCCAGCAGCCAGGGACAGGAGAATCAGCCCCAGCATTTT. Translating it yields CASSQGQENQPQHF.

The gene calls are TRBV28 and TRBJ2-1; D gene unclear. Germline values: CDR1 MDHEN, CDR2 SYDVKM. V was pared by 2 bases and J by 3 bases, with 8 bases between. This CDR3 region has 14 residues. CDR3 residues: CASSLASDYNEQFF. Written as DNA, the CDR3 is TGTGCCAGCAGTTTAGCATCCGACTACAATGAGCAGTTCTTC.

V and J are TRBV7-2 and TRBJ1-3, with unresolved D. Germline loops: CDR1 SGHTA, CDR2 FQGNSA. The V and J ends lost 4 bases and 0 bases respectively, with 13 bases between them. There are 16 residues in the CDR3. CDR3: CASSSQKGSSGNTIYF. The CDR3 DNA reads as TGTGCCAGCAGCTCCCAAAAAGGAAGCTCTGGAAACACCATATATTTT.

V is TRBV7-9 and J is TRBJ1-1; D is undetermined. Germline V gene data show CDR1 as SEHNR and CDR2 as FQNEAQ (reference sequence). CDR3 length equals 13 residues. V lost 1 base and J lost 7, with 10 bases in between. CDR3 in amino acids: CASSLGNSLEAFF. The CDR3 nucleotides read TGTGCCAGCAGCTTAGGTAACAGCCTTGAAGCTTTCTTT. Variable domain in full (rest from reference TRBV7-9 and TRBJ1-1): DTGVSQNPRHKITKRGQNVTFRCDPISEHNRLYWYRQTLGQGPEFLTYFQNEAQLEKSRLLSDRFSAERPKGSFSTLEIQRTEQGDSAMYLCASSLGNSLEAFFGQGTRLTVV.

V and J are TRBV18 and TRBJ1-2; D remains unclear. The CDR3 contains 15 residues. V shed 5 bases and J shed 1 base, with 14 bases lying between them. Germline V CDR1 and CDR2: KGHSH, LQKENI. Written as DNA, the CDR3 is TGTGCCAGCTCATCGGGAGGAGGACGTAACTATGGCTACACCTTC. Protein sequence: CASSSGGGRNYGYTF.

The chain uses TRBV18 and TRBJ2-3; D is unclear. Trimming stripped 4 bases from V and 0 bases from J, with 14 bases between. The germline gives CDR1 KGHSH, CDR2 LQKENI. This CDR3 comprises 16 residues. CDR3 in DNA: TGTGCCAGCTCACTAACCTCTGTTGCTAGCACAGATACGCAGTATTTT. Translated, it gives CASSLTSVASTDTQYF.

CDR3 bases: TGTGCCAGCACCGGAGGGCACCTGCAGTACTTC. It yields the protein CASTGGHLQYF. This rearrangement joins TRBV7-2 to TRBJ2-7, with D perhaps matching TRBD2 (6 bases). The CDR3 runs 11 residues. Germline V gene lookup returns CDR1 SGHTA and CDR2 FQGNSA. Trimming took off 7 bases at V and 9 bases at J, with 13 bases between the two ends.

The V and J genes are TRBV18 and TRBJ1-1; TRBD1 might be the D (5 bases). This CDR3 region has 14 residues. Germline values: CDR1 KGHSH, CDR2 LQKENI. Trimming left V 6 bases short and J 1 base short, with 12 bases between. The CDR3 sequence: CASSPTGQNTEAFF. CDR3 DNA sequence: TGTGCCAGCTCCCCCACAGGACAGAACACTGAAGCTTTCTTT.

In this sample, this clone turned up once. This chain joins TRBV27 and TRBJ1-1, with unresolved D. The CDR3 consists of 14 residues. V gave up 5 bases and J gave up 5 bases, with 15 bases separating them. CDR1 MNHEY and CDR2 SMNVEV come from the germline V gene (reference sequence). The CDR3 coding sequence is TGTGCCAGCAGTGCAATCGGGAAAAGGACTGAAGCTTTCTTT. This encodes CASSAIGKRTEAFF.

This rearrangement joins TRBV12-5 to TRBJ1-1; D may be TRBD1 (5 bases). This CDR3 region has 13 residues. The germline CDR1 and CDR2 sequences are LGHNT and FRNRAP. The V and J ends lost 3 bases and 11 bases respectively, with 16 bases between them. CDR3 amino acids: CASGFHSRPGAFF. DNA of the CDR3: TGTGCTAGTGGTTTTCACTCCCGACCAGGGGCTTTCTTT.

V is TRBV5-1 and J is TRBJ1-1; D unresolved. Germline lookup yields CDR1 SGHRS and CDR2 YFSETQ. Trimming removed 4 bases from V and 0 bases from J, with 13 bases in between. CDR3 size: 15 residues. CDR3 nucleotide sequence: TGCGCCAGCAGCCCTCGGGCGAGCATGAACACTGAAGCTTTCTTT. As protein: CASSPRASMNTEAFF.

The rearrangement links TRBV7-2 to TRBJ1-4, with D possibly being TRBD1 (5 bases). Trimming left V 5 bases short and J 3 bases short, with 7 bases between. The CDR3 totals 13 residues. CDR1 and CDR2 from the germline V gene are SGHTA and FQGNSA. DNA for the CDR3: TGTGCCAGCAGCAAGGGGCCTAATGAAAAACTGTTTTTT. This encodes CASSKGPNEKLFF.

The chain links TRBV4-1 to TRBJ2-3; 10 bases align to TRBD2. V trimming: 1 base; J trimming: 2 bases; junction bases outside the gene matches: 3. Looked up from germline, CDR1 is MGHRA and CDR2 is YSYEKL. This CDR3 is 16 amino acids long. CDR3 residues: CASSQGSGGDTDTQYF. The CDR3 DNA is TGCGCCAGCAGCCAAGGAAGCGGGGGGGACACAGATACGCAGTATTTT.

This clone occurred a few times. The chain joins TRBV10-2 to TRBJ2-7; 13 bases fit TRBD2. Per the germline V gene, CDR1 is WSHSY and CDR2 is SAAADI. After removal of 3 bases from V and 2 bases from J, the junction contained 7 bases not matched to a gene. The CDR3 covers 17 residues. Here the CDR3 DNA reads TGCGCCAGCAGTGAACCAGGACTAGCGGGAGACCCCTACGAGCAGTACTTC. Translating it yields CASSEPGLAGDPYEQYF.

V and J are TRBV10-3 and TRBJ2-5; TRBD2 aligns across 11 bases. The V gene end was trimmed by 3 bases and the J gene end by 5 bases; junction bases not matched to a gene: 8. Germline V gene data show CDR1 as ENHRY and CDR2 as SYGVKD. This CDR3 region has 16 residues. The CDR3 sequence is CAISDTSGSLGETQYF. The CDR3 DNA is TGTGCCATCAGTGATACTAGCGGGAGTTTAGGGGAGACCCAGTACTTC.

The CDR3 region has the DNA TGCGCCAGCAGCCTGATCCGGGACAGGGGGCGAAATTCACCCCTCCACTTT. Its translation: CASSLIRDRGRNSPLHF. This sequence joins TRBV4-3 and TRBJ1-6; 12 bases match TRBD1. CDR3 length: 17 residues. J lost 7 bases, V lost 4 bases, and 8 bases had no gene match. Looked up from germline, CDR1 is LGHNA and CDR2 is YSLEER.

DNA of the CDR3: TGCGCCAGCAGCCAGGGCCCTCTAGCGATTGGAAACTCCTACGAGCAGTACTTC. Protein sequence: CASSQGPLAIGNSYEQYF. This chain joins TRBV4-1 and TRBJ2-7, with a tentative D call TRBD2 (6 bases). V was shortened by 3 bases and J by 0 bases, with 21 bases between the two germline ends. Per the germline V gene, CDR1 is MGHRA and CDR2 is YSYEKL. The CDR3 has 18 amino acids.

The rearrangement joins TRBV2 to TRBJ1-5; D is ambiguous. The CDR3 consists of 12 residues. CDR1 and CDR2 from the germline V gene are SNHLY and FYNNEI. V lost 3 bases, J lost 6 bases, and 6 bases lay in between. The CDR3 is CASSDRSQPQHF. As DNA, the CDR3 is TGTGCCAGCAGTGATAGGAGTCAGCCCCAGCATTTT.

V usage is TRBV9 and J usage is TRBJ1-1; D perhaps matches TRBD1 (5 bases). V was cut by 3 bases and J by 5 bases, with 17 bases left in between. The CDR3 is made up of 15 amino acids. CDR1 and CDR2 from the germline V gene are SGDLS and YYNGEE. The CDR3 DNA reads as TGTGCCAGCAGCGCGACATCAGGGAGGGGTACTGAAGCTTTCTTT. Protein product: CASSATSGRGTEAFF.